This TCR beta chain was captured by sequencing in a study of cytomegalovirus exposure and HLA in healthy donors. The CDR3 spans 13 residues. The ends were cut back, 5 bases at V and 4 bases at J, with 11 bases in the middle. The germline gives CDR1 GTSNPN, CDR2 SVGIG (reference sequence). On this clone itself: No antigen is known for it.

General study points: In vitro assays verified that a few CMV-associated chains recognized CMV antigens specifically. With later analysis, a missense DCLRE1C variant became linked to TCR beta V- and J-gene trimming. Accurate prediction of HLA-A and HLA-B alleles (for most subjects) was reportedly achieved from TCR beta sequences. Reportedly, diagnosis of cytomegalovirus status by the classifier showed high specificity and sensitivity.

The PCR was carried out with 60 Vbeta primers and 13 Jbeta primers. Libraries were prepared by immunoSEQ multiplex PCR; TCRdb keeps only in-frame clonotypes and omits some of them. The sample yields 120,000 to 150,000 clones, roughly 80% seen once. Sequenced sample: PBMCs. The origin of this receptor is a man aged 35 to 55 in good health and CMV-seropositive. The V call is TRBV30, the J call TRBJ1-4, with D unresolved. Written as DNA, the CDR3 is TGTGCCTGGCGTAGTAGTTATAATGAAAAACTGTTTTTT. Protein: CAWRSSYNEKLFF.